This TCR beta chain was obtained from a study of blood T cell repertoires in COVID-19. Across the study: Samples taken during acute and convalescent COVID-19 were collected in the United States, Italy and Spain. PBMCs, B-cell-depleted T cells, or T cells provided the cDNA or gDNA that made up the material.

How the authors handled the data: Amplification from reference gene primers served as the basis for estimated nucleated cell counts. Profiled with immunoSEQ multiplex PCR; TCRdb holds only in-frame clones, not every one. That table furnishes V, J and clone size, whereas the DNA furnished D and trimming. Among 100,000 to 150,000 clones listed, under 80% were seen once. V lost 0 bases and J 6 bases, leaving 10 bases between the germline ends. Germline CDR1 is SGHKS and CDR2 is YYEKEE (reference sequence). The CDR3 has 14 residues. The TCR comes from a man aged 50 to 59 with acute or convalescent COVID-19. Sequenced sample: peripheral blood. The V gene is TRBV5-5, the J gene TRBJ1-5; D unclear. The CDR3 DNA is TGTGCCAGCAGCTTGGGACTAGAGGCTCAGCCCCAGCATTTT. Its protein product is CASSLGLEAQPQHF.